This T cell receptor beta chain was sequenced in a study of blood T cell repertoires in COVID-19. Background on the study: Spain, Italy and the United States supplied samples that represented acute and convalescent COVID-19. Sample material is recorded as cDNA or gDNA derived from T cells, B-cell-depleted T cells, or PBMCs.

J gave up 2 bases and V 0 bases, and 5 bases lay outside the gene matches. Germline V CDR1 and CDR2: MGHRA, YSYEKL. This CDR3 is built from 19 residues. Here immunoSEQ multiplex PCR was the method, and the copy in TCRdb shows in-frame clones only, minus some. There are about 200,000 clones in the sample; more than 70% occur only once, and roughly a sixth lies in the top ten. Followed over time, Seattle patients had been enrolled while infection was active. This chain connects TRBV4-1 to TRBJ2-1; 15 nucleotides match TRBD2. This clonotype was obtained from a man aged 45-60 years with COVID-19, enrolled during active disease. The source material was peripheral blood. In DNA form, the CDR3 reads TGCGCCAGCAGCCAAGATAAGGGGACTAGCGGGGGGCCCTACAATGAGCAGTTCTTC. This sequence encodes CASSQDKGTSGGPYNEQFF.